Following are 21 T cell receptor beta chains from one sample sequenced in a study of cytomegalovirus exposure and HLA in healthy donors. Researchers ran the PCR with 60 Vbeta and 13 Jbeta primers. Clones were sequenced by immunoSEQ multiplex PCR, and TCRdb holds only the in-frame ones, with some missing. In the table there are 130,000 to 150,000 clones, less than 65% of which are singletons. The sample consisted of PBMCs. Receptor source: a young woman in good health and CMV-seropositive.

This chain connects TRBV7-3 to TRBJ2-1, with D perhaps matching TRBD2 (5 bases). The CDR3 has 15 residues. V was cut by 0 bases and J by 9 bases, with 15 bases left in between. Germline loops: CDR1 SGHTA, CDR2 FQGTGA. The CDR3 DNA is TGTGCCAGCAGCTTAACGCCATCTACACGGGGTGAGCAGTTCTTC. Its translation: CASSLTPSTRGEQFF.

V gene TRBV5-6 combines with J gene TRBJ2-7, with 7 bases that match TRBD1. The junction had 11 bases not matched to a gene; V was cut back by 0 bases and J by 5 bases. Germline CDR1 is SGHDT and CDR2 is YYEEEE. This CDR3 region has 16 residues. The CDR3 protein is CASSLALGTAFHEQYF. CDR3 nucleotides: TGTGCCAGCAGCTTGGCCCTGGGGACAGCGTTCCACGAGCAGTACTTC.

The chain combines TRBV11-1 with TRBJ1-1, with D perhaps matching TRBD1 (6 bases). V lost 3 bases and J lost 4, with 15 bases in between. This CDR3 is 15 amino acids long. Germline values: CDR1 SGHAT, CDR2 FQDESV (reference sequence). DNA for the CDR3: TGTGCCAGCAGCTTTGCCCTCAACAGGGCCACTGAAGCTTTCTTT. Encoded protein: CASSFALNRATEAFF.

The rearrangement links TRBV6-1 to TRBJ1-3, with D hard to call. This CDR3 region has 13 residues. Germline assignment: CDR1 MNHNS and CDR2 SASEGT. Trimming removed 8 bases at V and 0 bases at J, with 8 bases between. CDR3 sequence: CASRHVSGNTIYF. CDR3 coding DNA: TGTGCCAGCCGACACGTCTCTGGAAACACCATATATTTT.

This clone was found once. The chain links TRBV2 to TRBJ1-1; D perhaps matches TRBD1 (6 bases). V lost 6 bases and J 0 bases, leaving 11 bases between the germline ends. The CDR3 length is 14 residues. The germline V gene encodes CDR1 SNHLY and CDR2 FYNNEI. The DNA of the CDR3 is TGTGCCAGCAGGATGGACAGAATGAACACTGAAGCTTTCTTT. Translated: CASRMDRMNTEAFF.

This chain links TRBV5-4 with TRBJ1-1; tentative D call: TRBD1 (5 bases). The germline CDR1 and CDR2 sequences are SGHNT and YYREEE (reference sequence). This CDR3 is built from 16 residues. Trimming stripped 7 bases from V and 1 base from J, with 20 bases between. The CDR3 DNA reads TGTGCCAGCGGGATCGAAGGGGTTGAGAGGAACACTGAAGCTTTCTTT. This gives the protein CASGIEGVERNTEAFF.

The chain employs TRBV5-6 and TRBJ1-5, with TRBD1 matching 8 bases. CDR1 is SGHDT and CDR2 is YYEEEE in the germline V gene. This CDR3 has 17 amino acids. Losses at the gene ends were 2 bases for V and 0 bases for J; bases not matched to a gene: 7. For the CDR3, the DNA is TGTGCCAGCAGCTTTCAGACAGGGGCGGATAGCAATCAGCCCCAGCATTTT. It translates to CASSFQTGADSNQPQHF.

This clone has a handful of counts. The V gene is TRBV6-1, the J gene TRBJ2-1; 7 bases map to TRBD2. The CDR3 is 12 amino acids. The germline CDR1 and CDR2 sequences are MNHNS and SASEGT. V dropped 3 bases and J dropped 7; count of bases not matched to a gene: 0. The CDR3 region is CASSEGGNEQFF. As DNA, the CDR3 is TGTGCCAGCAGTGAGGGAGGGAATGAGCAGTTCTTC.

The chain uses TRBV6-4 and TRBJ2-1; 8 nucleotides agree with TRBD2. With V trimmed by 4 bases and J by 12 bases, 8 bases remained unmatched. Per the germline V gene, CDR1 is MRHNA and CDR2 is SNTAGT. The CDR3 covers 13 residues. CDR3 DNA sequence: TGTGCCAGCAGTGTGGTGGCGGGAGGTGGGCAGTTCTTC. Its protein product is CASSVVAGGGQFF.

The V gene is TRBV6-5, the J gene TRBJ1-1; a weak D match, TRBD1 (5 bases). The CDR3 consists of 14 residues. The V end lost 4 bases, the J end lost 0 bases, and 9 bases lay between the germline ends. Germline values: CDR1 MNHEY, CDR2 SVGAGI. For the CDR3, the DNA is TGTGCCAGCAGTTGGGGCAGCTTGAACACTGAAGCTTTCTTT. Residues: CASSWGSLNTEAFF.

The CDR3 spells CASSFAGVYNEQFF. For the CDR3, the DNA is TGTGCCAGCAGCTTTGCGGGAGTGTACAATGAGCAGTTCTTC. The rearrangement uses TRBV7-9 and TRBJ2-1; 7 bases are shared with TRBD2. CDR3 length equals 14 residues. With 3 bases clipped from V and 4 bases from J, the junction kept 3 bases outside the gene matches. Germline V gene lookup returns CDR1 SEHNR and CDR2 FQNEAQ (reference sequence).

The genes are TRBV5-1 and TRBJ2-3; D gene ambiguous. CDR3 length: 14 amino acids. In germline, CDR1 is SGHRS, CDR2 YFSETQ. V was clipped by 5 bases and J by 0 bases, with 10 bases between them. CDR3 nucleotide sequence: TGCGCCAGCAGACCAGAGACTAGCACAGATACGCAGTATTTT. Encoded protein: CASRPETSTDTQYF.

The rearrangement links TRBV28 to TRBJ1-5; D gene ambiguous. V was cut by 6 bases and J by 5 bases, with 14 bases left in between. This CDR3 is built from 14 residues. CDR1 is MDHEN, CDR2 SYDVKM, per germline. CDR3 coding DNA: TGTGCCAGCAGCCCTGAGGTGTTCCATCAGCCCCAGCATTTT. It codes for CASSPEVFHQPQHF.

V gene TRBV6-1 combines with J gene TRBJ1-2; 11 positions match TRBD1. Trimming cost V 3 bases and J 8 bases; bases outside gene matches: 11. Germline V gene data show CDR1 as MNHNS and CDR2 as SASEGT. The CDR3 sequence is 16 residues long. Here the CDR3 DNA reads TGTGCCAGCAGTGAGAGGACAGGGGGCGCTTCGAGAGGCTACACCTTC. It is translated as CASSERTGGASRGYTF.

This clone was counted a few times. This sequence joins TRBV5-1 and TRBJ1-1; 9 bases match TRBD1. The CDR3 covers 15 residues. V dropped 2 bases and J dropped 4; count of bases not matched to a gene: 6. Germline assignment: CDR1 SGHRS and CDR2 YFSETQ. CDR3 in amino acids: CASSLQGAGGTEAFF. CDR3 in DNA: TGCGCCAGCAGCTTACAGGGGGCTGGGGGCACTGAAGCTTTCTTT.

The chain has TRBV2 and TRBJ2-7, with 9 bases aligning to TRBD1. V was clipped by 6 bases and J by 3 bases; unmatched bases: 3. Germline CDR1 and CDR2: SNHLY and FYNNEI. The CDR3 contains 13 residues. CDR3 residues: CASSRDRVYEQYF. CDR3 nucleotide sequence: TGTGCCAGCAGCCGGGACAGGGTCTACGAGCAGTACTTC.

The V and J genes are TRBV2 and TRBJ1-4; tentatively, D is TRBD1 (6 bases). The CDR3 is 16 amino acids. The V end lost 6 bases, the J end lost 7 bases, and 21 bases lay between the germline ends. Germline V gene sequence: CDR1 SNHLY, CDR2 FYNNEI. CDR3 loop: CASSRRSGPRGEKLFF. The CDR3 DNA reads as TGTGCCAGCAGCCGACGCTCAGGGCCCAGGGGTGAAAAACTGTTTTTT.

With respect to this clone: This sequence is one base from a far larger clone and is likely a read error. Other DNA sequences within the sample encode an identical CDR3. The chain uses TRBV6-1 and TRBJ1-1; unclear D gene. The germline V gene encodes CDR1 MNHNS and CDR2 SASEGT. The V end lost 0 bases, the J end lost 3 bases, and 14 bases lay between the germline ends. This CDR3 region has 16 residues. For the CDR3, the DNA is TGTGCCAGCAGTGAAGCGCTAGGGAGTCTGGACACTGAAGCTTTCTTT. It is translated as CASSEALGSLDTEAFF.

V gene TRBV7-2 combines with J gene TRBJ1-1, with 8 bases lining up with TRBD1. Germline CDR1 is SGHTA and CDR2 is FQGNSA. V shed 5 bases and J 4 bases; nucleotides not matched to a gene: 18. The CDR3 extends over 18 amino acids. In nucleotides, the CDR3 is TGTGCCAGCAGCGCCGGCCAGGGGGCAGTCGGTGGTGGCACTGAAGCTTTCTTT. Translating it yields CASSAGQGAVGGGTEAFF.

The genes are TRBV10-1 and TRBJ1-4; tentatively, D is TRBD1 (5 bases). The germline V and J ends were trimmed by 3 bases and 8 bases, with 13 bases remaining between them. The germline CDR1 and CDR2 sequences are WNHNN and SYGVQD (reference sequence). The CDR3 covers 14 residues. The CDR3, as DNA: TGCGCCAGCAGTGAATCCAGGGATGACGAAAAACTGTTTTTT. Residues: CASSESRDDEKLFF.

This clone was observed a handful of times. V gene TRBV19 combines with J gene TRBJ2-1, with D possibly matching TRBD2 (5 bases). V was shortened by 7 bases and J by 5 bases, with 15 bases between the two germline ends. Germline V lookup: CDR1 LNHDA, CDR2 SQIVND (reference sequence). The CDR3 length is 14 residues. The CDR3 protein is CASNEVQRNNEQFF. In nucleotides, the CDR3 is TGTGCCAGTAATGAGGTCCAGCGGAACAATGAGCAGTTCTTC.